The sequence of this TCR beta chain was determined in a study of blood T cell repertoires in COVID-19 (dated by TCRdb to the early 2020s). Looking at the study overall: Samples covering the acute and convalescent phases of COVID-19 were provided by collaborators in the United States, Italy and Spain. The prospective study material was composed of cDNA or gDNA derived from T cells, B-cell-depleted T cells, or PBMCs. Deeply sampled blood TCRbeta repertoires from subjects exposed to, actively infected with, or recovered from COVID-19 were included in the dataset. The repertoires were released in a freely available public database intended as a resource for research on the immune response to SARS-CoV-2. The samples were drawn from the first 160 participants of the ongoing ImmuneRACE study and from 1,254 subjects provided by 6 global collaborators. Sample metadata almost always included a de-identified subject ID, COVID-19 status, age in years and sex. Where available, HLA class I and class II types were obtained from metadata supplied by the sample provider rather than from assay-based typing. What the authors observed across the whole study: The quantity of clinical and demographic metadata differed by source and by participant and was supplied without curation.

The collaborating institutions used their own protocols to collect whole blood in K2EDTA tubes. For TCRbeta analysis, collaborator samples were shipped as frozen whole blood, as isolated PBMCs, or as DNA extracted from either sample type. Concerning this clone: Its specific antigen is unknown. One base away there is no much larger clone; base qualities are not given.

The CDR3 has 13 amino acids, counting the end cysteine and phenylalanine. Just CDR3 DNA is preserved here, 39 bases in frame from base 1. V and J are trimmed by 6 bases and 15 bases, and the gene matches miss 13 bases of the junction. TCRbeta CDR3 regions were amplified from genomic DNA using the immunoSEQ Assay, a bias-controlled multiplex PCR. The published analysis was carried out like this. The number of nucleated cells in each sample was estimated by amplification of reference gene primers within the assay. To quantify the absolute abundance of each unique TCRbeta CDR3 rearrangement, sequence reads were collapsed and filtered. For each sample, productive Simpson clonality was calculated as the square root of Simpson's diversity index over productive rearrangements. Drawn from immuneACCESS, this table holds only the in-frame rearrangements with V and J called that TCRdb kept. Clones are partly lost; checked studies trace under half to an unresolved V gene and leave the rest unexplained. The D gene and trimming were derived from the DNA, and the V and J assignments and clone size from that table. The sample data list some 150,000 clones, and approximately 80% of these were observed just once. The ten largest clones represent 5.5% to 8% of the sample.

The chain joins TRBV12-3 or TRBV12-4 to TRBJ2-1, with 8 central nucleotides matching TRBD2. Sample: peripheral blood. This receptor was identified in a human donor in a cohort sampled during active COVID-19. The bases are TGTGCCAGCAGCTTGAGCGGGGGCATGAAGGGGTTCTTC. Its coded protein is CASSLSGGMKGFF.